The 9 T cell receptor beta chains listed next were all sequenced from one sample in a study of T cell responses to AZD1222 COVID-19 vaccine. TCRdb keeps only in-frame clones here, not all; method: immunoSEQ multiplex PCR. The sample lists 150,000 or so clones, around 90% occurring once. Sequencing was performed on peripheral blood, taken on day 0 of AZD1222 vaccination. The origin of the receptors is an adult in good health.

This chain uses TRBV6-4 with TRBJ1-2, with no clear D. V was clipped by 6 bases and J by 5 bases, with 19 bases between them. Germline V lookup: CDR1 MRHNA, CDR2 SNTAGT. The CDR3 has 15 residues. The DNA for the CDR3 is TGTGCCAGCAGCGATCGACCGCTCTCGCAGTATGGCTACACCTTC. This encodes CASSDRPLSQYGYTF.

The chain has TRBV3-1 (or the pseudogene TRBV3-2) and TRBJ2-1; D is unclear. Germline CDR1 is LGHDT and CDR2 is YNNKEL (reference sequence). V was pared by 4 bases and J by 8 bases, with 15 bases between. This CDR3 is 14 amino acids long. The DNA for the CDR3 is TGTGCCAGCAGCCTTCCCAGCCGGTCCGATGAGCAGTTCTTC. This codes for CASSLPSRSDEQFF.

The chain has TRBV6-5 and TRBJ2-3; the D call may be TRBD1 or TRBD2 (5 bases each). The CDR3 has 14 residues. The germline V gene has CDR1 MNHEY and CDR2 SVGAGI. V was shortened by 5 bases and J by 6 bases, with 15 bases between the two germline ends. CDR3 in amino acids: CASSRGAWRDTQYF. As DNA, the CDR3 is TGTGCCAGCAGTCGAGGGGCCTGGAGGGATACGCAGTATTTT.

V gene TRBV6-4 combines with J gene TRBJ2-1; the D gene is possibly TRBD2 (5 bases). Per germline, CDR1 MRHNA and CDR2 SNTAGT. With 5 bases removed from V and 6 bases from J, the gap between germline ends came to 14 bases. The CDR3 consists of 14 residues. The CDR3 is CASSQDSYPNEQFF. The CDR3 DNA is TGTGCCAGCAGTCAGGACTCCTACCCCAATGAGCAGTTCTTC.

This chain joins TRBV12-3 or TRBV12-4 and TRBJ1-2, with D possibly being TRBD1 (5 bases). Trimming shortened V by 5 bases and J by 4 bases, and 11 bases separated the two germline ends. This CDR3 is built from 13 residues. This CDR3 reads CASSGTTRYGYTF. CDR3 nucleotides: TGTGCCAGCAGTGGGACCACCCGCTATGGCTACACCTTC.

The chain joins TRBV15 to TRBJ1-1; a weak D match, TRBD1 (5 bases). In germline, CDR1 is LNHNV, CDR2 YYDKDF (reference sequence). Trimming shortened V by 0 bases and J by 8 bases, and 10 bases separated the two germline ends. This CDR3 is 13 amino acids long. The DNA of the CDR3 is TGTGCCACCAGCAGAGATGACCGGGGCGAAGCTTTCTTT. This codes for CATSRDDRGEAFF. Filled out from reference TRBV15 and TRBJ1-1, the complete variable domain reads DAMVIQNPRYQVTQFGKPVTLSCSQTLNHNVMYWYQQKSSQAPKLLFHYYDKDFNNEADTPDNFQSRRPNTSFCFLDIRSPGLGDTAMYLCATSRDDRGEAFFGQGTRLTVV.

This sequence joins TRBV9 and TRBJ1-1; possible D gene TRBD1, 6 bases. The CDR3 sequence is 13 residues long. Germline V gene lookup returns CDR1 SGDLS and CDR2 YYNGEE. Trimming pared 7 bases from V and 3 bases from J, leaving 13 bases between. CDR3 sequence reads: CASQQGADTEAFF. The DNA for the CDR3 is TGTGCCAGCCAACAGGGAGCGGACACTGAAGCTTTCTTT.

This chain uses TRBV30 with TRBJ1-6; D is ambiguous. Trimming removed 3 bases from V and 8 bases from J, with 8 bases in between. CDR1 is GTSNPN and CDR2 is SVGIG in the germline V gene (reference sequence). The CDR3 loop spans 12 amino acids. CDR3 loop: CAWRRGDSPLHF. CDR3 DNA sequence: TGTGCCTGGAGACGCGGGGATTCACCCCTCCACTTT. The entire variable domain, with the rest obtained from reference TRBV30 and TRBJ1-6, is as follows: SQTIHQWPATLVQPVGSPLSLECTVEGTSNPNLYWYRQAAGRGLQLLFYSVGIGQISSEVPQNLSASRPQDRQFILSSKKLLLSDSGFYLCAWRRGDSPLHFGNGTRLTVT.

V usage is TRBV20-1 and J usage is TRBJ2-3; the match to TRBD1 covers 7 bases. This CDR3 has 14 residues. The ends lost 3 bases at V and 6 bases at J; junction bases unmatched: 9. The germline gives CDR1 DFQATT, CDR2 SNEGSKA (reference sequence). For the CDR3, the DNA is TGCAGTGCTAGTAAGAGGACAGGATGGGATACGCAGTATTTT. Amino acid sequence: CSASKRTGWDTQYF.